This T cell receptor (beta chain) comes out of a study of CD8 T cells in Susac syndrome. The authors reverse transcribed roughly 0.5 to 1 ug RNA with random hexamers. By means of immunoSEQ multiplex PCR, TCR beta CDR3 spanning 54 Vbeta and 13 Jbeta underwent amplification. TCRdb reanalysed the immunoSEQ multiplex PCR reads using MiXCR and keeps one entry per CDR3 protein. The table lists about 25,000 distinct CDR3 sequences, about 93% of them singletons, with approximately 0.25% in the top ten. Looked up from germline, CDR1 is DFQATT and CDR2 is SNEGSKA (reference sequence). The CDR3 contains 14 residues. V dropped 5 bases and J dropped 2; count of bases not matched to a gene: 7. FACS enriched CD8+ TEMRA cells, while bulk CD8+ and CD4+ were negatively isolated.

The J gene is TRBJ2-7, the V gene TRBV20-1, with 9 bases lining up with TRBD1. The sequenced material came from CD8+ T cells from PBMCs. This TCR derives from a human donor in good health. The DNA for the CDR3 is TGCAGTGCTGCTACAGGGGGCGATCCCTACGAGCAGTACTTC. It encodes CSAATGGDPYEQYF.